The next 5 T cell receptor beta chains were all read from a single sample in a study of cytomegalovirus exposure and HLA in healthy donors. Profiling relied on immunoSEQ multiplex PCR, and the TCRdb table lists in-frame clones only, not all of them. The sample lists tens of thousands of clones; 97% were seen once. Sample: PBMCs. The receptors derive from a woman between 18 and 29 years old in good health and CMV-seropositive.

V usage is TRBV9 and J usage is TRBJ1-1, with D unclear. The germline V and J ends were trimmed by 2 bases and 2 bases, with 7 bases remaining between them. CDR3 length: 13 residues. Germline CDR1 is SGDLS and CDR2 is YYNGEE. The CDR3 coding sequence is TGTGCCAGCAGCGTCAACACCAACACTGAAGCTTTCTTT. Its translation is CASSVNTNTEAFF. Complete variable domain (other parts from reference TRBV9 and TRBJ1-1): DSGVTQTPKHLITATGQRVTLRCSPRSGDLSVYWYQQSLDQGLQFLIQYYNGEERAKGNILERFSAQQFPDLHSELNLSSLELGDSALYFCASSVNTNTEAFFGQGTRLTVV.

The chain carries TRBV5-1 and TRBJ2-1, with a tentative D call TRBD1 (6 bases). This CDR3 comprises 12 residues. CDR1 and CDR2 from the germline V gene are SGHRS and YFSETQ. Between the trimmed V and J ends, which lost 0 bases and 11 bases, there was a span of 9 bases. The CDR3 spells CASSLERDKQFF. DNA for the CDR3: TGCGCCAGCAGCTTGGAACGGGACAAGCAGTTCTTC.

The V gene is TRBV28, the J gene TRBJ2-5; D not certain. V lost 6 bases and J 1 base, leaving 15 bases between the germline ends. Germline CDR1 is MDHEN and CDR2 is SYDVKM. The CDR3 sequence is 15 residues long. The CDR3 DNA reads as TGTGCCAGCAGCTCTATGGAGAGGCCCCAAGAGACCCAGTACTTC. Translation gives CASSSMERPQETQYF.

The chain links TRBV27 to TRBJ2-6; D might be TRBD1 (6 bases). V gave up 2 bases and J gave up 0 bases, with 11 bases separating them. The CDR3 totals 17 residues. The germline V gene has CDR1 MNHEY and CDR2 SMNVEV (reference sequence). CDR3 DNA sequence: TGTGCCAGCAGTTTAAGACAGGCCCGCTCTGGGGCCAACGTCCTGACTTTC. Its translation: CASSLRQARSGANVLTF.

The chain joins TRBV7-9 to TRBJ2-7, with 7 bases matching TRBD1. Germline-derived CDR1 and CDR2 are SEHNR and FQNEAQ (reference sequence). The ends lost 4 bases at V and 3 bases at J; junction bases unmatched: 6. The CDR3 runs 14 residues. CDR3 loop: CASSSDRVGYEQYF. The CDR3, as DNA: TGTGCCAGCAGCTCCGACAGGGTCGGCTACGAGCAGTACTTC.